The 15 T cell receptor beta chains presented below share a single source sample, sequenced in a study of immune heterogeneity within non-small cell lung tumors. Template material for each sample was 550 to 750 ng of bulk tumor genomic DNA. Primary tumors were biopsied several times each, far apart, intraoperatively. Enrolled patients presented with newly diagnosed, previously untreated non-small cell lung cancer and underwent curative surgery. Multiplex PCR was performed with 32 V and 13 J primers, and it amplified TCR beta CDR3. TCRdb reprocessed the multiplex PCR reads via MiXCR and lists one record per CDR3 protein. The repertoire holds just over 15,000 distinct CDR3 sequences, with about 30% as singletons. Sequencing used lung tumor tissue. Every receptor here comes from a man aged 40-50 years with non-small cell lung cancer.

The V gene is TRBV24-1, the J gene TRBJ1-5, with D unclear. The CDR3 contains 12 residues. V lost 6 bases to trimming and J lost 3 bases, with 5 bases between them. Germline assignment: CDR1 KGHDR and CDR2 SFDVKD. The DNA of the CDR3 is TGTGCCACCAGTACGGACAATCAGCCCCAGCATTTT. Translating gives CATSTDNQPQHF.

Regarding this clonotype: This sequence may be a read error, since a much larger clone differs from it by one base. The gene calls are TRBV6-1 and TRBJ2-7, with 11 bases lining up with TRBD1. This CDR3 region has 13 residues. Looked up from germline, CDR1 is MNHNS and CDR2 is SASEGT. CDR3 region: CASTRTGGGEQHF. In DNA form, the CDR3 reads TGTGCCAGCACCCGGACAGGGGGCGGCGAGCAGCACTTC.

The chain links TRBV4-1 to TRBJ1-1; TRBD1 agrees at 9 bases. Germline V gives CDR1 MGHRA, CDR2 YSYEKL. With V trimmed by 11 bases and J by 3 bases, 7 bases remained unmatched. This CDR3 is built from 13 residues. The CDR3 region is CARRRQGDTEAFF. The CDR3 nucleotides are TGCGCCCGCCGCCGACAGGGGGACACTGAAGCTTTCTTT.

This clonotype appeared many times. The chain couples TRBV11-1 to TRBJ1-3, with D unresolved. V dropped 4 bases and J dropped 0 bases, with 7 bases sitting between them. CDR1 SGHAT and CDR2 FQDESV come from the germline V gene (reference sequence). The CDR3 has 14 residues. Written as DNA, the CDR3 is TGTGCCAGCAGCTCTGGGTTCTCTGGAAACACCATATATTTT. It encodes CASSSGFSGNTIYF.

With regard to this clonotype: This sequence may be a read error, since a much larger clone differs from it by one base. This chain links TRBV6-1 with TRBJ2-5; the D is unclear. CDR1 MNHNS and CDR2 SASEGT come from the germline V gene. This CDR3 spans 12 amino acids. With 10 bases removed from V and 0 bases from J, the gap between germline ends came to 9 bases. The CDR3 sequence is CATEKYQETQYF. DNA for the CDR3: TGTGCCACCGAGAAGTACCAAGAGACCCAGTACTTC.

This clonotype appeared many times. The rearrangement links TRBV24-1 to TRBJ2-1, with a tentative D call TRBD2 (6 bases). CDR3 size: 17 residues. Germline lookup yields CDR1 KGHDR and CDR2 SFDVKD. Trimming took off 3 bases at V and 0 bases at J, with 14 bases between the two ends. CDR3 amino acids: CATSDHLAEYSYNEQFF. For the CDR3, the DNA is TGTGCCACCAGTGATCACTTAGCGGAGTACTCCTACAATGAGCAGTTCTTC.

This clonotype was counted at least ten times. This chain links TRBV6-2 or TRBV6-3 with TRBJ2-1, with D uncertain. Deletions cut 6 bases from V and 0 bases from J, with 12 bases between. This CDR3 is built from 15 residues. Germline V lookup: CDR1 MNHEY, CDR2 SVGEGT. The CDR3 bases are TGTGCCAGCAGCTGGCTTGTGAGCTCCTACAATGAGCAGTTCTTC. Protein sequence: CASSWLVSSYNEQFF.

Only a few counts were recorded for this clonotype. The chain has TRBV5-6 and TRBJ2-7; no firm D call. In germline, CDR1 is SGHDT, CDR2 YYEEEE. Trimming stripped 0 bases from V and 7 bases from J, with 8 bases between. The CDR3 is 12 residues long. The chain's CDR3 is CASSLGFKEQYF. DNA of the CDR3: TGTGCCAGCAGCTTGGGGTTTAAAGAGCAGTACTTC.

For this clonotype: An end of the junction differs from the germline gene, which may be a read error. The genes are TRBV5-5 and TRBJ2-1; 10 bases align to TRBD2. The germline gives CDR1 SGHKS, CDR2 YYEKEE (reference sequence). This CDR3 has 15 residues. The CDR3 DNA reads TGTGCCAGCTCAAGAGGACTAGCGGCTAACAATGAGGAGTTCTTC. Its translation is CASSRGLAANNEEFF.

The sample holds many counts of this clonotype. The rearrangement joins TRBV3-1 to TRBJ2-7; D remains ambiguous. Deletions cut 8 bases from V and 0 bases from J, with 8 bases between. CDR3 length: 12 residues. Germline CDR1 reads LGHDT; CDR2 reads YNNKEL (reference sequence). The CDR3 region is CASGIYSYEQYF. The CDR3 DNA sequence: TGTGCCAGCGGGATATACTCCTACGAGCAGTACTTC.

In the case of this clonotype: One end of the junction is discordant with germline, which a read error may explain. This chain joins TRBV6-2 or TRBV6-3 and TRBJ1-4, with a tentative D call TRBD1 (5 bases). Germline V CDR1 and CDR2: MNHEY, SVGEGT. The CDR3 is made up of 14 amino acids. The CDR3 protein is CASSYRGTDEKMFF. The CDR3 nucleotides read TGTGCCAGCAGCTACCGGGGGACGGATGAAAAAATGTTTTTT.

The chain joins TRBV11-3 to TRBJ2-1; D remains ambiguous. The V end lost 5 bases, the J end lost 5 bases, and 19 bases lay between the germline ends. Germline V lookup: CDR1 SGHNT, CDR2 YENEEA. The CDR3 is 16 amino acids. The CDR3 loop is CASSPRASVDHNEQFF. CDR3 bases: TGTGCCAGCAGCCCCCGGGCGAGCGTCGACCACAATGAGCAGTTCTTC.

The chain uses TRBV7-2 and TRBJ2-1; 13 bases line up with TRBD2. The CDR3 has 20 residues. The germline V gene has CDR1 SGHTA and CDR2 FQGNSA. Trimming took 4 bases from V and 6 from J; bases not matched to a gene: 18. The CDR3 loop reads CASSSSPGLAGPNPPNEQFF. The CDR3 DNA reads TGTGCCAGCAGCTCATCTCCGGGACTAGCGGGACCAAACCCCCCCAATGAGCAGTTCTTC.

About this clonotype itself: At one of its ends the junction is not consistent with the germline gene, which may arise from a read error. Here the CDR3 reads CAISARTRLGNTIYF. In DNA form, the CDR3 reads TGTGCCATCAGCGCCCGCACGCGTCTAGGAAACACCATATATTTT. The J gene is TRBJ1-3, the V gene TRBV7-8, with unresolved D. The germline CDR1 and CDR2 sequences are SGHVS and FQNEAQ. The CDR3 loop spans 15 amino acids.

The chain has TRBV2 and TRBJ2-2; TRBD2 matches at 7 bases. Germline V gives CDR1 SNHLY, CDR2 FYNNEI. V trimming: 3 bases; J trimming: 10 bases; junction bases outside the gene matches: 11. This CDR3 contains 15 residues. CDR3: CASSESGANTVELFF. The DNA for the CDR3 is TGTGCCAGCAGTGAGAGCGGGGCGAACACAGTGGAGCTGTTTTTT.